This T cell receptor beta chain was found in a study of blood T cell repertoires in COVID-19. Study-wide context: Sample material is recorded as cDNA or gDNA derived from T cells, B-cell-depleted T cells, or PBMCs.

Original methodology: Nucleated cell counts were estimated from reference gene primer amplification. Assay: immunoSEQ multiplex PCR; the TCRdb copy retains only in-frame clones and omits some. The D gene and trimming were derived from the DNA, and the V and J assignments and clone size from that table. The data hold 250,000 to 350,000 clones, with around nine tenths observed a single time. With V trimmed by 0 bases and J by 3 bases, 0 bases remained unmatched. From germline, CDR1 is SGHRS and CDR2 YFSETQ. The CDR3 loop spans 14 amino acids. Seattle participants joined during active infection and were tracked over time.

This chain uses TRBV5-1 with TRBJ2-7; TRBD2 matches 10 bases. The clonotype originates from a woman aged 70-85 years with COVID-19, enrolled during active disease. The sample comprised peripheral blood. CDR3 loop: CASSLVAGGYEQYF. CDR3 DNA sequence: TGCGCCAGCAGCTTGGTAGCGGGGGGCTACGAGCAGTACTTC.